Given below is one T cell receptor beta chain in context. This sample was taken from a study of blood T cell repertoires in COVID-19. On the study more broadly: Whether acute or convalescent, the COVID-19 samples came from the United States, Italy and Spain. From T cells, B-cell-depleted T cells, or PBMCs came the material, which was cDNA or gDNA.

Trimming removed 5 bases from V and 10 bases from J, with 15 bases in between. Germline V gives CDR1 DFQATT, CDR2 SNEGSKA (reference sequence). This CDR3 has 11 amino acids. The authors' processing: The authors estimated nucleated cell counts from reference gene primer amplification. The table came from immunoSEQ multiplex PCR; TCRdb's copy has only in-frame clones and leaves some out. V, J and clone size derive from that table, while D and trimming were established from the DNA sequence. The sample contains roughly 250,000 clones, roughly 82% of which appear only once. The rearrangement links TRBV20-1 to TRBJ2-7, with a weak D call TRBD2 (5 bases). Specimen: peripheral blood. This clonotype was sampled from a woman aged 80 or over with active or convalescent COVID-19. For the CDR3, the DNA is TGCAGTGCTGAGCCCGCGGGTCCACAGTACTTC. Translation gives CSAEPAGPQYF.